The entry below gives a single TCR beta chain sequence along with its context. The repertoire was sequenced with immunoSEQ multiplex PCR; TCRdb's copy has only in-frame clones and lacks some. In the table there are approximately 260,000 clones, approximately 89% of which are singletons. This CDR3 spans 15 amino acids. The germline CDR1 and CDR2 sequences are MNHEY and SVGAGI. Trimming took off 8 bases at V and 0 bases at J, with 14 bases between the two ends. These data originate in a study of blood T cell repertoires in COVID-19. Study in general: The cDNA or gDNA used as material had been derived from T cells, B-cell-depleted T cells, or PBMCs.

The chain links TRBV6-5 to TRBJ2-1; a weak D match, TRBD2 (6 bases). This clonotype was obtained from a woman aged 40 to 49 with acute COVID-19. The sample taken for sequencing was PBMCs or T cells enriched from blood (not recorded which). CDR3: CASERRDSSYNEQFF. For the CDR3, the DNA is TGTGCCAGCGAGCGGCGGGATAGCTCCTACAATGAGCAGTTCTTC.